One and the same sample provided the 11 T cell receptor beta chains below, sequenced in a study of blood T cell repertoires in COVID-19. The protocol was immunoSEQ multiplex PCR, while the TCRdb copy is restricted to in-frame clones and leaves out a portion. The sample contains approximately 150,000 clones, 85% to 90% of which appear only once. Material: peripheral blood. The receptor source for this set is an older man with active COVID-19.

The rearrangement joins TRBV27 to TRBJ2-7, with TRBD1 matching over 9 bases. V shed 0 bases, J shed 2 bases, and the junction held 8 bases outside the gene matches. The CDR3 totals 17 residues. From germline, CDR1 is MNHEY and CDR2 SMNVEV (reference sequence). CDR3 residues: CASSLSGGRDRAYEQYF. CDR3 nucleotides: TGTGCCAGCAGTTTATCTGGGGGGAGGGACAGGGCCTACGAGCAGTACTTC.

A note on this clone: This CDR3 is also generated by other DNA sequences in the sample. The chain carries TRBV27 and TRBJ2-5; 12 bases fit TRBD2. The J segment lost 5 bases and the V segment lost 2 bases, leaving 0 bases of the junction unmatched. Germline CDR1 is MNHEY and CDR2 is SMNVEV (reference sequence). The CDR3 loop spans 14 amino acids. The DNA for the CDR3 is TGTGCCAGCAGTTTAGGGACTAGCGGGGAGACCCAGTACTTC. As protein: CASSLGTSGETQYF.

This chain joins TRBV10-3 and TRBJ1-1, with D possibly TRBD1 on 5 matching bases. This CDR3 contains 12 residues. Between the trimmed V and J ends, which lost 0 bases and 7 bases, there was a span of 6 bases. CDR1 is ENHRY, CDR2 SYGVKD, per germline. CDR3 sequence (DNA): TGTGCCATCAGTGAGTCGGGGGGTGAAGCTTTCTTT. It codes for CAISESGGEAFF.

The gene calls are TRBV15 and TRBJ2-7, with TRBD1 matching over 7 bases. With 5 bases clipped from V and 0 bases from J, the junction kept 7 bases outside the gene matches. CDR1 and CDR2 (germline): LNHNV, YYDKDF (reference sequence). The CDR3 spans 15 residues. The CDR3 DNA reads TGTGCCACCAGCCCCGAAGGGACAGACTCCTACGAGCAGTACTTC. This codes for CATSPEGTDSYEQYF. Drawing the rest from reference TRBV15 and TRBJ2-7, the complete variable domain is DAMVIQNPRYQVTQFGKPVTLSCSQTLNHNVMYWYQQKSSQAPKLLFHYYDKDFNNEADTPDNFQSRRPNTSFCFLDIRSPGLGDTAMYLCATSPEGTDSYEQYFGPGTRLTVT.

The J gene is TRBJ2-2, the V gene TRBV4-2, with D unclear. There are 14 residues in the CDR3. V shed 0 bases and J shed 9 bases, with 11 bases lying between them. Germline V gene sequence: CDR1 LGHNA, CDR2 YNFKEQ. The CDR3 nucleotides are TGTGCCAGCAGCCAAGATGAGCCTGCCCGGGAGCTGTTTTTT. It codes for CASSQDEPARELFF.

The chain employs TRBV9 and TRBJ1-6, with 9 positions matching TRBD1. The CDR3 length is 14 residues. The V gene's germline CDR1 is SGDLS and CDR2 YYNGEE. The trim removed 4 bases at V and 8 bases at J, leaving 4 bases unmatched. The CDR3 nucleotides read TGTGCCAGCAGCCAACAGGGGGCGGATTCACCCCTCCACTTT. Translated, it gives CASSQQGADSPLHF.

The chain has TRBV29-1 and TRBJ1-4; TRBD1 matches at 9 bases. This CDR3 spans 13 amino acids. The V and J ends lost 7 bases and 5 bases, in that order; junction bases with no gene match: 5. CDR1 and CDR2 (germline): SQVTM, ANQGSEA. This chain's CDR3 is CSAAGTGNEKLFF. In nucleotides, the CDR3 is TGCAGCGCCGCCGGGACAGGGAATGAAAAACTGTTTTTT.

The chain combines TRBV5-1 with TRBJ2-3; TRBD2 aligns across 11 bases. V lost 3 bases, J lost 5 bases, and 2 bases stayed unmatched. CDR3 length: 14 residues. From germline, CDR1 is SGHRS and CDR2 YFSETQ. CDR3 nucleotides: TGCGCCAGCAGCTCCGGACTAGCGGGAGATACGCAGTATTTT. Residues: CASSSGLAGDTQYF.

This chain connects TRBV11-2 to TRBJ1-1; no reliable D call. Looked up from germline, CDR1 is SGHAT and CDR2 is FQNNGV. V shed 1 base and J shed 1 base, with 10 bases lying between them. The CDR3 is 15 amino acids. The CDR3 nucleotides read TGTGCCAGCAGCTTAGGGCGGATCGGGAACACTGAAGCTTTCTTT. As protein: CASSLGRIGNTEAFF.

V usage is TRBV6-1 and J usage is TRBJ2-1; 8 nucleotides align to TRBD1. The V gene's germline CDR1 is MNHNS and CDR2 SASEGT. V shed 3 bases, J shed 9 bases, and the junction held 16 bases outside the gene matches. CDR3 length equals 17 residues. CDR3 DNA sequence: TGTGCCAGCAGTGATGACAGGGGCCGGGAGATCAGGGGTGAGCAGTTCTTC. This codes for CASSDDRGREIRGEQFF.

This chain links TRBV28 with TRBJ2-7, with D possibly TRBD2 on 6 matching bases. CDR3 length: 12 residues. The ends were cut back, 4 bases at V and 6 bases at J, with 10 bases in the middle. The germline V gene encodes CDR1 MDHEN and CDR2 SYDVKM. The CDR3 sequence is CASSWAEGEQYF. The CDR3 DNA reads as TGTGCCAGCAGTTGGGCGGAGGGCGAGCAGTACTTC.